These 21 T cell receptor beta chains originate from one sample sequenced in a study of identical twins. In TCRdb, the 5' RACE reads were re-called with MiXCR into one record per CDR3 protein. Among roughly 1,500,000 distinct CDR3 sequences listed, under 35% were seen once. Sequencing was carried out using cord blood. These receptors originate from a newborn girl in good health.

There are a few counts of this clonotype. The chain uses TRBV20-1 and TRBJ2-1; D ambiguous. The CDR3 totals 14 residues. From germline, CDR1 is DFQATT and CDR2 SNEGSKA (reference sequence). CDR3 DNA sequence: TGCAGCCCCGGGCCCCTCGGCTCCTACAATGAGCAGTTCTTC. This translates into CSPGPLGSYNEQFF.

This clonotype was observed many times. The rearrangement uses TRBV9 and TRBJ2-4, with D perhaps matching TRBD2 (5 bases). Germline V CDR1 and CDR2: SGDLS, YYNGEE. The CDR3 has 13 residues. V lost 3 bases, J lost 3 bases, and 7 bases lay in between. The DNA of the CDR3 is TGTGCCAGCAGCGAGCGGAACAAAAACATTCAGTACTTC. This encodes CASSERNKNIQYF.

This clonotype was picked up a small number of times. This chain joins TRBV20-1 and TRBJ2-7; 12 bases fit TRBD2. Trimming cost V 6 bases and J 2 bases; bases outside gene matches: 8. The CDR3 runs 15 residues. CDR1 is DFQATT and CDR2 is SNEGSKA in the germline V gene (reference sequence). CDR3 protein: CSATTSGGPPYEQYF. The CDR3 bases are TGCAGTGCGACGACTAGCGGGGGACCTCCCTACGAGCAGTACTTC.

This chain connects TRBV6-1 to TRBJ2-1, with 10 bases aligning to TRBD2. The germline V gene has CDR1 MNHNS and CDR2 SASEGT. The V gene end was trimmed by 6 bases and the J gene end by 5 bases; junction bases not matched to a gene: 13. This CDR3 is 17 amino acids long. CDR3 nucleotide sequence: TGTGCCAGCAGCTTTTCTTCTACTAGCGGGATCGACAATGAGCAGTTCTTC. Protein sequence: CASSFSSTSGIDNEQFF.

This chain uses TRBV28 with TRBJ2-7; 7 bases map to TRBD2. This CDR3 comprises 15 residues. V lost 3 bases and J lost 3; bases outside the gene matches: 8. The germline gives CDR1 MDHEN, CDR2 SYDVKM. This CDR3 reads CASSLGGSLNYEQYF. CDR3 DNA: TGTGCCAGCAGTTTGGGCGGGAGTCTTAACTACGAGCAGTACTTC.

The chain is built from TRBV7-2 and TRBJ1-2; D gene uncertain. V shed 4 bases and J shed 2 bases, with 17 bases lying between them. The CDR3 loop spans 16 amino acids. Germline V gene data show CDR1 as SGHTA and CDR2 as FQGNSA. Here the CDR3 reads CASSSHFGRSNYGYTF. The CDR3 DNA reads as TGTGCCAGCAGCTCTCACTTCGGCAGGAGCAACTATGGCTACACCTTC. Full variable domain (rest looked up from reference TRBV7-2 and TRBJ1-2): GAGVSQSPSNKVTEKGKDVELRCDPISGHTALYWYRQSLGQGLEFLIYFQGNSAPDKSGLPSDRFSAERTGGSVSTLTIQRTQQEDSAVYLCASSSHFGRSNYGYTFGSGTRLTVV.

CDR3 coding DNA: TGTGCCAGCAGCTTAGGCGGTGGGACGAACACCGGGGAGCTGTTTTTT. Its translation is CASSLGGGTNTGELFF. V is TRBV7-9 and J is TRBJ2-2, with D unclear. The CDR3 loop spans 16 amino acids. The germline V and J ends were trimmed by 1 base and 0 bases, with 9 bases remaining between them. Germline CDR1 is SEHNR and CDR2 is FQNEAQ (reference sequence).

This clonotype has only a few counts. The chain carries TRBV4-2 and TRBJ2-2, with D tentatively TRBD1 (6 bases). Trimming took off 1 base at V and 0 bases at J, with 6 bases between the two ends. The CDR3 contains 15 residues. Germline lookup yields CDR1 LGHNA and CDR2 YNFKEQ. Written as DNA, the CDR3 is TGTGCCAGCAGCCAAGGGACAGCGAACACCGGGGAGCTGTTTTTT. It yields the protein CASSQGTANTGELFF.

This chain uses TRBV20-1 with TRBJ1-1; D not certain. Germline V CDR1 and CDR2: DFQATT, SNEGSKA (reference sequence). V lost 3 bases to trimming and J lost 0 bases, with 11 bases between them. The CDR3 consists of 14 residues. The chain's CDR3 is CSASINGMNTEAFF. The CDR3 DNA is TGCAGTGCTAGCATCAATGGAATGAACACTGAAGCTTTCTTT.

V is TRBV28 and J is TRBJ2-1; D possibly uses TRBD1 or TRBD2 (5 bases each). There are 12 residues in the CDR3. The germline gives CDR1 MDHEN, CDR2 SYDVKM. V lost 8 bases and J lost 9, with 14 bases in between. The CDR3 loop is CASGRGVSEQFF. In DNA, the CDR3 is TGTGCCAGCGGACGAGGGGTGAGTGAGCAGTTCTTC. Full variable domain (missing parts from reference TRBV28 and TRBJ2-1): DVKVTQSSRYLVKRTGEKVFLECVQDMDHENMFWYRQDPGLGLRLIYFSYDVKMKEKGDIPEGYSVSREKKERFSLILESASTNQTSMYLCASGRGVSEQFFGPGTRLTVL.

A single count supports this clonotype. The gene calls are TRBV6-6 and TRBJ2-5, with D uncertain. The J call is doubtful: the DNA matches TRBJ2-1 better. The germline CDR1 and CDR2 sequences are MNHNY and SVGAGI (reference sequence). The CDR3 runs to 14 residues. In DNA form, the CDR3 reads TGTGCCAGCAGTTACTCGAACACCCAAGAGACCCAGTTCTTC. Residues: CASSYSNTQETQFF.

The chain joins TRBV20-1 to TRBJ2-7, with D perhaps given as TRBD1 or TRBD2 (5 bases each). V was shortened by 4 bases and J by 3 bases, with 19 bases between the two germline ends. The CDR3 is made up of 15 amino acids. Germline V CDR1 and CDR2: DFQATT, SNEGSKA (reference sequence). CDR3 sequence (DNA): TGCAGTGCTACCTCGGGACCCAAGAGGGTCTACGAGCAGTACTTC. Its protein product is CSATSGPKRVYEQYF.

The chain uses TRBV28 and TRBJ2-2; D is uncertain. Trimming removed 10 bases at V and 5 bases at J, with 17 bases between. Germline V lookup: CDR1 MDHEN, CDR2 SYDVKM. This CDR3 has 14 residues. The CDR3: CAILTSARTGELFF. CDR3 DNA sequence: TGTGCCATCTTGACATCCGCGAGGACCGGGGAGCTGTTTTTT. The full variable domain, its missing parts supplied by reference TRBV28 and TRBJ2-2, is DVKVTQSSRYLVKRTGEKVFLECVQDMDHENMFWYRQDPGLGLRLIYFSYDVKMKEKGDIPEGYSVSREKKERFSLILESASTNQTSMYLCAILTSARTGELFFGEGSRLTVL.

The sample holds a few counts of this clonotype. The gene calls are TRBV20-1 and TRBJ2-3; no definite D call. CDR3 length: 15 amino acids. The V gene's germline CDR1 is DFQATT and CDR2 SNEGSKA (reference sequence). V was trimmed by 0 bases and J by 0 bases, leaving 10 bases between them. The CDR3 loop is CSARDPTASTDTQYF. As DNA, the CDR3 is TGCAGTGCTAGAGATCCCACGGCTAGCACAGATACGCAGTATTTT.

There are a few counts of this clonotype. This chain uses TRBV6-5 with TRBJ2-1, with TRBD2 identical over 10 bases. The CDR3 has 17 residues. Trimming at V came to 2 bases and at J to 5 bases, leaving 9 bases not matched to a gene. From germline, CDR1 is MNHEY and CDR2 SVGAGI. The CDR3 region is CASSYRPTSGYNNEQFF. In DNA, the CDR3 is TGTGCCAGCAGTTACCGTCCGACTAGCGGGTATAACAATGAGCAGTTCTTC.

This chain joins TRBV10-2 and TRBJ2-7; TRBD2 matches 13 bases. The CDR3 extends over 19 amino acids. The J segment lost 2 bases and the V segment lost 3 bases, leaving 13 bases of the junction unmatched. Looked up from germline, CDR1 is WSHSY and CDR2 is SAAADI. CDR3 loop: CASSESRLAGGLNTYEQYF. The CDR3 coding sequence is TGCGCCAGCAGTGAATCCCGACTAGCGGGGGGCTTAAACACCTACGAGCAGTACTTC.

The V call is TRBV5-1, the J call TRBJ2-3, with 8 bases aligning to TRBD2. This CDR3 has 15 residues. Germline assignment: CDR1 SGHRS and CDR2 YFSETQ. V lost 3 bases to trimming and J lost 1 base; unmatched junction nucleotides: 4. The CDR3 spells CASSSSLAGTDTQYF. In nucleotides, the CDR3 is TGCGCCAGCAGCTCGTCACTAGCGGGCACAGATACGCAGTATTTT.

The chain recombines TRBV7-2 with TRBJ1-6; TRBD1 might be the D (5 bases). CDR3 length: 15 residues. V lost 5 bases, J lost 7 bases, and 15 bases lay in between. Germline V gives CDR1 SGHTA, CDR2 FQGNSA. In DNA, the CDR3 is TGTGCCAGCAGCGGGGCCTTCGGGCTAAATTCACCCCTCCACTTT. It is translated as CASSGAFGLNSPLHF.

This rearrangement joins TRBV5-1 to TRBJ1-1, with TRBD1 as a possible D gene (6 bases). Germline V lookup: CDR1 SGHRS, CDR2 YFSETQ. The CDR3 has 15 residues. V was clipped by 4 bases and J by 3 bases, with 16 bases between them. CDR3 in DNA: TGCGCCAGCAGCCCACAGGGAGTGCTGGACACTGAAGCTTTCTTT. It yields the protein CASSPQGVLDTEAFF. Full variable domain (remainder filled in from reference TRBV5-1 and TRBJ1-1): KAGVTQTPRYLIKTRGQQVTLSCSPISGHRSVSWYQQTPGQGLQFLFEYFSETQRNKGNFPGRFSGRQFSNSRSEMNVSTLELGDSALYLCASSPQGVLDTEAFFGQGTRLTVV.

This clonotype was seen a few times. V usage is TRBV6-5 and J usage is TRBJ1-5; D gene ambiguous. The CDR3 is 20 residues long. V lost 0 bases and J lost 0, with 21 bases in between. CDR1 is MNHEY and CDR2 is SVGAGI in the germline V gene. In nucleotides, the CDR3 is TGTGCCAGCAGTTACTCGAGCTTCCTTTTCGGCGAAGCTAGCAATCAGCCCCAGCATTTT. Translating it yields CASSYSSFLFGEASNQPQHF.

This chain uses TRBV14 with TRBJ2-3, with TRBD2 identical over 9 bases. The CDR3 extends over 17 amino acids. Losses at the gene ends were 3 bases for V and 0 bases for J; bases not matched to a gene: 7. Germline CDR1 and CDR2: SGHDN and FVKESK. The CDR3 sequence is CASSQDSGGPSTDTQYF. Written as DNA, the CDR3 is TGTGCCAGCAGCCAGGATAGCGGGGGACCTAGCACAGATACGCAGTATTTT. Full variable domain (rest looked up from reference TRBV14 and TRBJ2-3): EAGVTQFPSHSVIEKGQTVTLRCDPISGHDNLYWYRRVMGKEIKFLLHFVKESKQDESGMPNNRFLAERTGGTYSTLKVQPAELEDSGVYFCASSQDSGGPSTDTQYFGPGTRLTVL.